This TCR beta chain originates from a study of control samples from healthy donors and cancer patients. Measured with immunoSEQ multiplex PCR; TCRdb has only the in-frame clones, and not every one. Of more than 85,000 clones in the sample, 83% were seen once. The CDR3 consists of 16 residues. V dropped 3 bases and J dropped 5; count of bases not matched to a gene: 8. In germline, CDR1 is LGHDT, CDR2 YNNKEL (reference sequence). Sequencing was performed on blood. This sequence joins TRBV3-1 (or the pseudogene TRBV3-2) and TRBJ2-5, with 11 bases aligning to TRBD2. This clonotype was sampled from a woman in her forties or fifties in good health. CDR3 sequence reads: CASSQIIAGGPETQYF. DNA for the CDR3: TGTGCCAGCAGCCAGATTATAGCGGGGGGGCCGGAGACCCAGTACTTC.